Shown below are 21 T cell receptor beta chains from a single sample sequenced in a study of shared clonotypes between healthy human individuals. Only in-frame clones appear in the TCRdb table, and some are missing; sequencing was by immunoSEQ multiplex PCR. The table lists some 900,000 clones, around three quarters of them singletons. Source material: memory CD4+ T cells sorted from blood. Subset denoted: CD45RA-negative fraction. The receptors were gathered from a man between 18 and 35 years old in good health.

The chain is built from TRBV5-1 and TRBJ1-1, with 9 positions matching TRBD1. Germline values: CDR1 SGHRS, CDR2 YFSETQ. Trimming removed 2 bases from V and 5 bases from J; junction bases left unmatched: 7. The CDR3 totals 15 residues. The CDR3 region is CASSLTGGARTEAFF. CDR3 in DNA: TGCGCCAGCAGCTTAACAGGGGGCGCTAGGACTGAAGCTTTCTTT. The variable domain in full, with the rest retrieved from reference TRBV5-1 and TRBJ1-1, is KAGVTQTPRYLIKTRGQQVTLSCSPISGHRSVSWYQQTPGQGLQFLFEYFSETQRNKGNFPGRFSGRQFSNSRSEMNVSTLELGDSALYLCASSLTGGARTEAFFGQGTRLTVV.

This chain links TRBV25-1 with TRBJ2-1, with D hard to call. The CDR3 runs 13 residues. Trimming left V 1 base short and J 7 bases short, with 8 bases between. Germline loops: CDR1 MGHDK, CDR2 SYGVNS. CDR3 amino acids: CASSEFNGNEQFF. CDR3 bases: TGTGCCAGCAGTGAATTTAACGGGAATGAGCAGTTCTTC.

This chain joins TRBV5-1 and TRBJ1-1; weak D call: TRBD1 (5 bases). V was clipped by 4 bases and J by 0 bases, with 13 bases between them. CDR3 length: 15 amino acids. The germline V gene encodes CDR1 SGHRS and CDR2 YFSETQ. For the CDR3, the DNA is TGCGCCAGCAGCAAACGGACGGACATGAACACTGAAGCTTTCTTT. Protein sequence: CASSKRTDMNTEAFF. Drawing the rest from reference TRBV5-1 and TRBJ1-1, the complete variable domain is KAGVTQTPRYLIKTRGQQVTLSCSPISGHRSVSWYQQTPGQGLQFLFEYFSETQRNKGNFPGRFSGRQFSNSRSEMNVSTLELGDSALYLCASSKRTDMNTEAFFGQGTRLTVV.

In DNA, the CDR3 is TGTGCCACCAGCGGACAGGACCTAGCCAAAAACATTCAGTACTTC. Residues: CATSGQDLAKNIQYF. V usage is TRBV15 and J usage is TRBJ2-4; 7 bases match TRBD1. Germline V gene lookup returns CDR1 LNHNV and CDR2 YYDKDF (reference sequence). The CDR3 contains 15 residues. Losses at the gene ends were 5 bases for V and 0 bases for J; bases not matched to a gene: 4.

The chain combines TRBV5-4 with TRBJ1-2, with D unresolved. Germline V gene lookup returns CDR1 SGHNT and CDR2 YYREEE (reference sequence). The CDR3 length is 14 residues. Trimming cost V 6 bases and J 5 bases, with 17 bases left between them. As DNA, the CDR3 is TGTGCCAGCACCCTATTTGGGTGGGGATATGGCTACACCTTC. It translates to CASTLFGWGYGYTF. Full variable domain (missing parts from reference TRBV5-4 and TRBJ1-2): ETGVTQSPTHLIKTRGQQVTLRCSSQSGHNTVSWYQQALGQGPQFIFQYYREEENGRGNFPPRFSGLQFPNYSSELNVNALELDDSALYLCASTLFGWGYGYTFGSGTRLTVV.

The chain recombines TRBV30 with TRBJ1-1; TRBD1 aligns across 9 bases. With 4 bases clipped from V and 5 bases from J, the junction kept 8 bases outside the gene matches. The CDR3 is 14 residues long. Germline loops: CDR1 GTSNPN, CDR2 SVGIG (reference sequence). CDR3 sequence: CAWTEQGAVTEAFF. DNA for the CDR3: TGTGCCTGGACCGAACAGGGGGCGGTTACTGAAGCTTTCTTT.

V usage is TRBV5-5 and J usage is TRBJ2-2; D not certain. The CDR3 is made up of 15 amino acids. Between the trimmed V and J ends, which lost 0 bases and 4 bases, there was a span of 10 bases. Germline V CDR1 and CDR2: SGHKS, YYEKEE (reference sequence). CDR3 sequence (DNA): TGTGCCAGCAGCTTGGTTAGACCCATCACCGGGGAGCTGTTTTTT. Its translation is CASSLVRPITGELFF.

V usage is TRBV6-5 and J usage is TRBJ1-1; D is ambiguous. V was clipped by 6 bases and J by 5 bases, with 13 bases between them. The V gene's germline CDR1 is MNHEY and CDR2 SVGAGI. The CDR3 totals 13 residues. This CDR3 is CASSPERGTEAFF. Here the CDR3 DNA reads TGTGCCAGCAGCCCTGAACGTGGGACTGAAGCTTTCTTT.

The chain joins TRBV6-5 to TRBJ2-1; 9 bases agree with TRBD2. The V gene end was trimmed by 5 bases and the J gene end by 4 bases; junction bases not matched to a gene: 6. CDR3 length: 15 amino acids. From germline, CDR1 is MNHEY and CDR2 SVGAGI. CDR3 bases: TGTGCCAGCAGTCCCCAAGCGGGAGGATACAATGAGCAGTTCTTC. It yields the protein CASSPQAGGYNEQFF.

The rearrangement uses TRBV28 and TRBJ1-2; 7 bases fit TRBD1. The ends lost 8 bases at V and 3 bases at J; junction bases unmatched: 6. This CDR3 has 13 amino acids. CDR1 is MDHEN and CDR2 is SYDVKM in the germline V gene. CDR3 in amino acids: CASSETGYYGYTF. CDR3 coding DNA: TGTGCCAGCTCGGAGACAGGGTACTATGGCTACACCTTC.

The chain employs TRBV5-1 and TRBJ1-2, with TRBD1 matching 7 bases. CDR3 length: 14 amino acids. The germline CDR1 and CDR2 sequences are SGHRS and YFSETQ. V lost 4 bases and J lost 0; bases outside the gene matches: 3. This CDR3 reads CASSQDRSNYGYTF. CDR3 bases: TGCGCCAGCAGCCAGGACAGGTCTAACTATGGCTACACCTTC. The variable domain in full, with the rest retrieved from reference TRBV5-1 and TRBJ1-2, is KAGVTQTPRYLIKTRGQQVTLSCSPISGHRSVSWYQQTPGQGLQFLFEYFSETQRNKGNFPGRFSGRQFSNSRSEMNVSTLELGDSALYLCASSQDRSNYGYTFGSGTRLTVV.

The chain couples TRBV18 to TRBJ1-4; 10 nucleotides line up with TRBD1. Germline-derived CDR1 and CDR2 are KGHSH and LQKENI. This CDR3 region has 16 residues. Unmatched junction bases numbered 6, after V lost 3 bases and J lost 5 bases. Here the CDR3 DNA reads TGTGCCAGCTCACCGAAGGGACAGGGGAAAAATGAAAAACTGTTTTTT. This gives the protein CASSPKGQGKNEKLFF.

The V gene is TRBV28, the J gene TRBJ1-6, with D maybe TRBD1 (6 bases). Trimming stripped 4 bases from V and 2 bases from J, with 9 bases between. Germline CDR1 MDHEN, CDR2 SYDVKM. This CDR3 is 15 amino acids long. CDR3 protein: CASSSGGAYNSPLHF. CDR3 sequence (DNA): TGTGCCAGCAGTTCCGGGGGCGCCTATAATTCACCCCTCCACTTT. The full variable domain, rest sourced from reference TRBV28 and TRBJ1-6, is DVKVTQSSRYLVKRTGEKVFLECVQDMDHENMFWYRQDPGLGLRLIYFSYDVKMKEKGDIPEGYSVSREKKERFSLILESASTNQTSMYLCASSSGGAYNSPLHFGNGTRLTVT.

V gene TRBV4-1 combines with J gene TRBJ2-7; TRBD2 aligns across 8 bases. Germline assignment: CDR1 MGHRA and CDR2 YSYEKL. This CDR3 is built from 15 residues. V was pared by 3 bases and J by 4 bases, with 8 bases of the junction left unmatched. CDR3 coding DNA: TGCGCCAGCAGCCACCCGGGGGGGGCCGGGTACGAGCAGTACTTC. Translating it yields CASSHPGGAGYEQYF.

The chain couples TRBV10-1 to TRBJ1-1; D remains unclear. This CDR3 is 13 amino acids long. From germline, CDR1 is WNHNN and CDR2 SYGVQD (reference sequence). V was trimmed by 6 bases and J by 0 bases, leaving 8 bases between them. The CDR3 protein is CASRAEMNTEAFF. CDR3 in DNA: TGCGCCAGCAGAGCGGAGATGAACACTGAAGCTTTCTTT.

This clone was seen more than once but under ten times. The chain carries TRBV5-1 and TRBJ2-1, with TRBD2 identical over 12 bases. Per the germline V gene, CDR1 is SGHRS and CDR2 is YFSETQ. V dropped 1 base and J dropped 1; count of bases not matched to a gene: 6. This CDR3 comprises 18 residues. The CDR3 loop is CASSLMTSGSISYNEQFF. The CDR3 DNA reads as TGCGCCAGCAGCTTGATGACTAGCGGGAGTATATCCTACAATGAGCAGTTCTTC. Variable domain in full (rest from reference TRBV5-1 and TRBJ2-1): KAGVTQTPRYLIKTRGQQVTLSCSPISGHRSVSWYQQTPGQGLQFLFEYFSETQRNKGNFPGRFSGRQFSNSRSEMNVSTLELGDSALYLCASSLMTSGSISYNEQFFGPGTRLTVL.

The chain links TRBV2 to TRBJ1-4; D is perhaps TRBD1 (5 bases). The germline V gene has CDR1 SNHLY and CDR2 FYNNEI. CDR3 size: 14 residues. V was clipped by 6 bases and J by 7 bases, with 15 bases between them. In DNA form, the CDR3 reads TGTGCCAGCAGCCGGGACCAAATAAGTGAAAAACTGTTTTTT. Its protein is CASSRDQISEKLFF.

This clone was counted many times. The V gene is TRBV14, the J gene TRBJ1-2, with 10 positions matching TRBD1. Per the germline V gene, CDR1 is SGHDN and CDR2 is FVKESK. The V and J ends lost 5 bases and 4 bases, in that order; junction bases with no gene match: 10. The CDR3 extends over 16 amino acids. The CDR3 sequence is CASSYQTGGRGYGYTF. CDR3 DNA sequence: TGTGCCAGCAGCTATCAGACAGGGGGCAGGGGCTATGGCTACACCTTC.

DNA for the CDR3: TGTGCCAGTAGTATAGGATCCTTAACTAGCGATACGCAGTATTTT. As protein: CASSIGSLTSDTQYF. This chain uses TRBV19 with TRBJ2-3; tentatively, D is TRBD2 (6 bases). The V gene's germline CDR1 is LNHDA and CDR2 SQIVND (reference sequence). The CDR3 covers 15 residues. V was shortened by 1 base and J by 6 bases, with 14 bases between the two germline ends.

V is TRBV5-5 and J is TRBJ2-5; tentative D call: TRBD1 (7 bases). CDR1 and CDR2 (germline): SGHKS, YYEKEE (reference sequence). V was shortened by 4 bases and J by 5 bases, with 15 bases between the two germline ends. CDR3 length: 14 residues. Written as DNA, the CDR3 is TGTGCCAGCAGCGCGACAGGGACTTCGGAGACCCAGTACTTC. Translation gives CASSATGTSETQYF.

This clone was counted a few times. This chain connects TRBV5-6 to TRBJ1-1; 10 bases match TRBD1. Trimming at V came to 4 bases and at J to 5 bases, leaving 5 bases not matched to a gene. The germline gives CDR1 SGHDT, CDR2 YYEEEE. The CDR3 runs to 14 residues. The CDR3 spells CASSALDRGTEAFF. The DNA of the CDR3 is TGTGCCAGCAGCGCCCTGGACAGGGGGACTGAAGCTTTCTTT.